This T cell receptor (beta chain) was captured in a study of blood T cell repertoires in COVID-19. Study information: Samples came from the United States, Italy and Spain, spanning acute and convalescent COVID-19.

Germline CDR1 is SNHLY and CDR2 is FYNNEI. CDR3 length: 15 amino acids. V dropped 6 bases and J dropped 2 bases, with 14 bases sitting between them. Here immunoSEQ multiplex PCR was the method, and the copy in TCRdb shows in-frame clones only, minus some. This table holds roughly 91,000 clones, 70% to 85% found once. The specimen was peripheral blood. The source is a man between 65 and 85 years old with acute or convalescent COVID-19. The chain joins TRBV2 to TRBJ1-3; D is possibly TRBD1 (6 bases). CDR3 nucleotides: TGTGCCAGCAGGGGGACGGGACACACTGGAAACACCATATATTTT. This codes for CASRGTGHTGNTIYF.